This passage covers 14 T cell receptor beta chains from one sample sequenced in a study of cytotoxic CD8 clonotypes in ibrutinib-treated CLL. Sequenced by immunoSEQ multiplex PCR; TCRdb stores in-frame clones only, minus some. Of some 140,000 clones in the sample, around 90% were seen once. The source material was PBMCs, sampled after 12 months of ibrutinib treatment. The receptors were sampled from a human donor with chronic lymphocytic leukemia.

V is TRBV6-6 and J is TRBJ1-1, with D hard to call. Trimming removed 2 bases at V and 5 bases at J, with 12 bases between. This CDR3 has 14 residues. The V gene's germline CDR1 is MNHNY and CDR2 SVGAGI (reference sequence). The CDR3 nucleotides are TGTGCCAGCAGTTACGAAGGCGTTCAGACTGAAGCTTTCTTT. Residues: CASSYEGVQTEAFF.

This chain uses TRBV20-1 with TRBJ2-1; D uncertain. The CDR3 consists of 11 residues. CDR1 and CDR2 (germline): DFQATT, SNEGSKA (reference sequence). V was pared by 7 bases and J by 2 bases, with 6 bases between. This CDR3 is CSVNPYNEQFF. The CDR3, as DNA: TGCAGTGTAAATCCCTACAATGAGCAGTTCTTC.

The chain has TRBV28 and TRBJ1-5; D is ambiguous. The CDR3 has 12 amino acids. The ends were cut back, 5 bases at V and 4 bases at J, with 6 bases in the middle. Germline assignment: CDR1 MDHEN and CDR2 SYDVKM. The CDR3 DNA is TGTGCCAGCAGTGCAGCGAATCAGCCCCAGCATTTT. Residues: CASSAANQPQHF.

This clone has just one count. The chain recombines TRBV28 with TRBJ1-5; TRBD1 aligns across 9 bases. There are 15 residues in the CDR3. Germline V gene lookup returns CDR1 MDHEN and CDR2 SYDVKM. The junction had 3 bases not matched to a gene; V was cut back by 6 bases and J by 0 bases. The CDR3 DNA is TGTGCCAGCAGGTGGACAGGGGCTAGCAATCAGCCCCAGCATTTT. Residues: CASRWTGASNQPQHF.

The chain recombines TRBV7-3 with TRBJ2-1; D gene unclear. CDR3 length equals 13 residues. Germline-derived CDR1 and CDR2 are SGHTA and FQGTGA. The V end was cut by 1 base, the J end by 6 bases, with 7 bases between. The CDR3, as DNA: TGTGCCAGCAGCTTAAATGTTCTCAATGAGCAGTTCTTC. The encoded protein is CASSLNVLNEQFF.

This chain joins TRBV5-1 and TRBJ2-7; 12 bases map to TRBD2. Germline assignment: CDR1 SGHRS and CDR2 YFSETQ. This CDR3 contains 16 residues. The V segment lost 1 base and the J segment 0 bases; nucleotides outside the gene matches: 2. CDR3 loop: CASSLRLAGDSYEQYF. Written as DNA, the CDR3 is TGCGCCAGCAGCTTGAGACTAGCGGGAGACTCCTACGAGCAGTACTTC. Full variable domain (outside the CDR3, taken from reference TRBV5-1 and TRBJ2-7): KAGVTQTPRYLIKTRGQQVTLSCSPISGHRSVSWYQQTPGQGLQFLFEYFSETQRNKGNFPGRFSGRQFSNSRSEMNVSTLELGDSALYLCASSLRLAGDSYEQYFGPGTRLTVT.

This chain links TRBV27 with TRBJ2-7; either TRBD1 or TRBD2 may supply D (5 bases each). CDR1 and CDR2 (germline): MNHEY, SMNVEV (reference sequence). The CDR3 length is 14 residues. The V gene lost 3 bases and the J gene lost 6 bases, with 15 bases spanning the gap. CDR3 sequence (DNA): TGTGCCAGCAGTTTTACGGGACGCCTCGGCGAGCAGTACTTC. Translation gives CASSFTGRLGEQYF.

The J gene is TRBJ2-5, the V gene TRBV30; the D gene could be TRBD1 or TRBD2 (6 bases each). The V gene's germline CDR1 is GTSNPN and CDR2 SVGIG (reference sequence). The CDR3 contains 13 residues. The germline V and J ends were trimmed by 3 bases and 2 bases, with 10 bases remaining between them. The CDR3 here is CAWRGGPQETQYF. CDR3 bases: TGTGCCTGGAGGGGGGGCCCACAAGAGACCCAGTACTTC.

Of note for this clone: A read error may account for a junction end that differs from germline. V usage is TRBV2 and J usage is TRBJ2-7; weak D call: TRBD2 (5 bases). Per the germline V gene, CDR1 is SNHLY and CDR2 is FYNNEI. The CDR3 loop spans 12 amino acids. The CDR3 sequence is CASSEDQRRKYF. The CDR3 bases are TGTGCCAGCAGTGAAGACCAGCGGCGGAAATATTTC.

The rearrangement links TRBV6-5 to TRBJ2-3; 8 bases agree with TRBD1. The V and J ends lost 0 bases and 8 bases, in that order; junction bases with no gene match: 7. CDR1 is MNHEY and CDR2 is SVGAGI in the germline V gene. This CDR3 contains 15 residues. As DNA, the CDR3 is TGTGCCAGCAGTTACTCCGGCCCCACAGGGGGTACGCAGTATTTT. Its translation is CASSYSGPTGGTQYF.

CDR3 in amino acids: CASSVGTSGRNEQFF. The DNA for the CDR3 is TGTGCCAGCAGCGTTGGGACTAGCGGGAGGAATGAGCAGTTCTTC. The rearrangement links TRBV9 to TRBJ2-1; 15 positions match TRBD2. CDR1 and CDR2 (germline): SGDLS, YYNGEE. This CDR3 contains 15 residues. V shed 2 bases, J shed 7 bases, and the junction held 1 base outside the gene matches.

The rearrangement links TRBV2 to TRBJ2-7; D perhaps matches TRBD1 (5 bases). Germline lookup yields CDR1 SNHLY and CDR2 FYNNEI. V shed 4 bases and J shed 4 bases, with 8 bases lying between them. The CDR3 covers 12 residues. CDR3 bases: TGTGCCAGCAGTGGACAGCAATACGAGCAGTACTTC. This gives the protein CASSGQQYEQYF. Drawing the rest from reference TRBV2 and TRBJ2-7, the complete variable domain is EPEVTQTPSHQVTQMGQEVILRCVPISNHLYFYWYRQILGQKVEFLVSFYNNEISEKSEIFDDQFSVERPDGSNFTLKIRSTKLEDSAMYFCASSGQQYEQYFGPGTRLTVT.

This sequence joins TRBV4-1 and TRBJ2-3; no clear D gene. CDR1 MGHRA and CDR2 YSYEKL come from the germline V gene. The length of the CDR3 is 14 residues. Trimming shortened V by 0 bases and J by 5 bases, and 9 bases separated the two germline ends. The CDR3 reads CASSQDQARDTQYF. The CDR3 DNA reads TGCGCCAGCAGCCAAGATCAGGCCCGAGATACGCAGTATTTT.

This sequence joins TRBV2 and TRBJ2-4, with a possible D match to TRBD1 (5 bases). The ends were cut back, 5 bases at V and 6 bases at J, with 17 bases in the middle. CDR3 length equals 15 residues. Germline V gene data show CDR1 as SNHLY and CDR2 as FYNNEI. CDR3 nucleotide sequence: TGTGCCAGCAGTCAAGAGCAGGGTTCCGGAAACATTCAGTACTTC. It is translated as CASSQEQGSGNIQYF.